This T cell receptor (beta chain) was documented in a study of OX40 agonist ivuxolimab in advanced cancers. Profiling relied on immunoSEQ multiplex PCR, and the TCRdb table lists in-frame clones only, not all of them. The data hold tens of thousands of clones, with roughly 85% observed a single time. Germline V gene lookup returns CDR1 SQVTM and CDR2 ANQGSEA. The trim removed 7 bases at V and 3 bases at J, leaving 4 bases unmatched. The CDR3 has 13 amino acids. This TCR was recovered from an adult with an advanced solid tumor such as melanoma, head and neck, liver or kidney cancer. The starting material was CD4+ or CD8+ T cells sorted from blood, obtained in a trial of the OX40 agonist ivuxolimab. The J gene is TRBJ1-1, the V gene TRBV29-1, with 11 positions matching TRBD1. CDR3: CSAGGQGDTEAFF. In DNA form, the CDR3 reads TGCAGCGCTGGGGGACAGGGGGACACTGAAGCTTTCTTT.